These T cell receptor beta chains were read from a single sample in a study of regulatory T cells in long-lasting Graves disease. TCRdb itself ran the multiplex PCR reads through MiXCR, one entry per CDR3 protein. The sample includes a few hundred thousand distinct CDR3 sequences, under 20% seen only once; the top ten take roughly 21%. These same data were also listed under a study on T cells in Graves' hyperthyroidism and ophthalmopathy.

The sample in question was peripheral blood mononuclear cells (PBMCs), obtained at new diagnosis, from a patient treated with antithyroid drugs. Receptors were obtained from a woman between 18 and 29 years old with Graves disease. The conserved cysteine and the conserved F or W are not part of the CDR3 here. The D gene is left open where the match is weak.

v_gene,d_gene,j_gene,CDR3aa
TRBV2,.,TRBJ1-4,ASKVLGGPGEKLF
TRBV6-2/TRBV6-3,TRBD1,TRBJ1-5,ASSYSDRLFYSNRPQH
TRBV3-1,.,TRBJ2-7,ASSQGFGDPSSYEQY
TRBV29-1,TRBD2,TRBJ2-3,SVEDRGLAGVRDTQY
TRBV9,.,TRBJ1-2,ASSATNYGYT
TRBV5-1,.,TRBJ1-2,ASSQQTVNYGYT
TRBV9,.,TRBJ2-3,ASSVNPGRDTQY
TRBV6-1,.,TRBJ1-1,ASSEEPHTEAF
TRBV11-2,.,TRBJ1-6,ASSLGAVYNSPLH
TRBV28,.,TRBJ2-1,ASSLPGEQF
TRBV6-1,.,TRBJ1-1,ASSNQGVNTEAF
TRBV30,.,TRBJ2-3,AWSTLGGRTDTQY
TRBV2,.,TRBJ2-7,ASSEKGYEQY
TRBV10-3,.,TRBJ2-5,AISESGAETQY
TRBV6-2/TRBV6-3,.,TRBJ2-1,ASSYSFFSYNEQF
TRBV5-1,.,TRBJ1-2,ASSFFRENGYT
TRBV2,.,TRBJ2-7,ASSEFPRREQY